This T cell receptor beta chain comes out of a study of vaccination and CD4 T cells after COVID-19. Study details: Vaccination of participants consisted of two doses of either BNT162b2 or mRNA-1273 vaccine. From HCoV-229E, HCoV-OC43, HCoV-NL63 and SARS-CoV-2, overlapping spike peptides were used to stimulate the cells.

CDR1 and CDR2 (germline): MNHEY, SMNVEV (reference sequence). Trimming shortened V by 6 bases and J by 3 bases, and 15 bases separated the two germline ends. The CDR3 runs 14 residues. Regarding this clonotype: No antigen is known for it.

An Oncomine TCR Beta short-read assay was used to sequence the DNA from cultured CD4+ T cells. After culture, CD4+ T cells served as the source for genomic DNA extraction. TCRdb re-called the PCR reads with MiXCR, one entry per CDR3 protein. The sample has under 7,000 distinct CDR3 sequences, approximately 35% seen once; the top ten hold approximately 11%. Sample treatment: approximately nine-day PBMC culture with coronavirus spike peptide pools or control peptides (ViraFEST assay). Collection of the unexposed donor's CD4+ T cells took place before the COVID-19 pandemic (2011-2018). The sample taken for sequencing was CD4+ T cells from blood, cultured in vitro. This TCR was recovered from a human donor in good health. The chain is built from TRBV27 and TRBJ2-7, with D perhaps matching TRBD1 (6 bases). The CDR3 DNA is TGTGCCAGCAGGTTCCACAGGGACGGCTACGAGCAGTACTTC. Its protein is CASRFHRDGYEQYF.